These T cell receptor beta chains were read from a single sample in a study of blood T cell repertoires in COVID-19. The assay was immunoSEQ multiplex PCR, and TCRdb's table has in-frame clones only and misses some. Counted here are roughly 350,000 clones, roughly 86% occurring once; the ten biggest clones make up about 7%. Material for sequencing was peripheral blood. The origin of the receptors is a woman aged 70 to 79 with COVID-19, enrolled during active disease. CDR3s include the opening cysteine and the closing phenylalanine or tryptophan. D genes are given only for firm matches. Clone size appears in some rows only: once, few, many, or a class for an expanded clone.

clone size	V gene	J gene	D gene	CDR3 DNA	CDR3 protein
NA	TRBV30	TRBJ2-2	NA	TGTGCCTGCCGAATAGACACCGGGGAGCTGTTTTTT	CACRIDTGELFF
NA	TRBV30	TRBJ2-3	TRBD2	TGTGCCTGGAGACTAGCGGGGCTCACAGATACGCAGTATTTT	CAWRLAGLTDTQYF
NA	TRBV5-6	TRBJ1-2	TRBD1	TGTGCCAGCAGTCGGGGACAGGGGTGGCACACCTTC	CASSRGQGWHTF
once	TRBV27	TRBJ1-3	TRBD1	TGTGCCAGCAGTTTATCGACAGGGAGAGGAAACACCATATATTTT	CASSLSTGRGNTIYF
NA	TRBV5-1	TRBJ2-1	TRBD2	TGCGCCAGCAGCTCCCTCCTCACTAGCGGGGGGGCCCCCAGTGAGCAGTTCTTC	CASSSLLTSGGAPSEQFF
NA	TRBV9	TRBJ2-7	TRBD2	TGTGCCAGCAGCGCCCTAGCGGGGGGGGTCAACGAGCAGTACTTC	CASSALAGGVNEQYF
NA	TRBV24-1	TRBJ2-3	NA	TGTGCCACCAGCGGGGATGGGACAGATACGCAGTATTTT	CATSGDGTDTQYF
NA	TRBV3-1/TRBV3-2	TRBJ1-3	TRBD1	TGTGCCAGCAGCCGCGGACAGGGGGGGACCTCTGGAAACACCATATATTTT	CASSRGQGGTSGNTIYF
NA	TRBV19	TRBJ1-2	TRBD1	TGTGCCAGTAGTATCTTACCGGGACAGGGGGTTAGGGGCTACACCTTC	CASSILPGQGVRGYTF
NA	TRBV11-2	TRBJ1-3	TRBD1	TGTGCCAGCAGCTCTTCTACGACAGGGTATCTTTCTGGAAACACCATATATTTT	CASSSSTTGYLSGNTIYF
NA	TRBV19	TRBJ1-2	NA	TGTGCCAGTAGTATACCCAGGGGAGCAAGCTATGGCTACACCTTC	CASSIPRGASYGYTF
NA	TRBV2	TRBJ1-2	NA	TGTGCCAGCATCCCCGACGGGGGTATTGACTACACCTTC	CASIPDGGIDYTF
NA	TRBV9	TRBJ2-2	NA	TGTGCCAGCAGCGACCCAGGGACCGGGGAGCTGTTTTTT	CASSDPGTGELFF
NA	TRBV19	TRBJ2-2	NA	TGTGCCAGTAGTATACCTCCAGGACAGCCCACCGGGGAGCTGTTTTTT	CASSIPPGQPTGELFF
NA	TRBV5-6	TRBJ1-1	NA	TGTGCCAGCAGCTCCGGGACATCCAGCACTGAAGCTTTCTTT	CASSSGTSSTEAFF
NA	TRBV6-4	TRBJ2-2	NA	TGTGCCAGCAGTGTCGGTAGCGGACACGGGGAGCTGTTTTTT	CASSVGSGHGELFF
once	TRBV4-1	TRBJ2-1	TRBD2	TGCGCCAGCAGCAAACTAGCGGGGGGTAAAGAGCAGTTCTTC	CASSKLAGGKEQFF
once	TRBV18	TRBJ2-5	TRBD2	TGTGCCAGCTCACCCGGACTAGCTTTGGAGACCCAGTACTTC	CASSPGLALETQYF
NA	TRBV9	TRBJ1-2	TRBD1	TGTGCCAGCAGCGTAGGCCAGGGGGTTCATGGCTACACCTTC	CASSVGQGVHGYTF
NA	TRBV3-1/TRBV3-2	TRBJ1-2	TRBD1	TGTGCCAGCAGCGGGGGCGGACAGGGGCCATATGGCTACACCTTC	CASSGGGQGPYGYTF
NA	TRBV7-8	TRBJ2-5	NA	TGTGCCAGCAGCTTACGGGGTCCGGAGACCCAGTACTTC	CASSLRGPETQYF
NA	TRBV4-1	TRBJ2-7	NA	TGCGCCAGCAGCCAAGATCCAAACGAGCAGTACTTC	CASSQDPNEQYF
NA	TRBV19	TRBJ1-6	NA	TGTGCCAGTAGTAAAGGCAGGCAATTTCTGATCTCACCCCTCCACTTT	CASSKGRQFLISPLHF
NA	TRBV7-9	TRBJ2-7	NA	TGTGCCAGCAGCTTCACGGCCTACGAGCAGTACTTC	CASSFTAYEQYF